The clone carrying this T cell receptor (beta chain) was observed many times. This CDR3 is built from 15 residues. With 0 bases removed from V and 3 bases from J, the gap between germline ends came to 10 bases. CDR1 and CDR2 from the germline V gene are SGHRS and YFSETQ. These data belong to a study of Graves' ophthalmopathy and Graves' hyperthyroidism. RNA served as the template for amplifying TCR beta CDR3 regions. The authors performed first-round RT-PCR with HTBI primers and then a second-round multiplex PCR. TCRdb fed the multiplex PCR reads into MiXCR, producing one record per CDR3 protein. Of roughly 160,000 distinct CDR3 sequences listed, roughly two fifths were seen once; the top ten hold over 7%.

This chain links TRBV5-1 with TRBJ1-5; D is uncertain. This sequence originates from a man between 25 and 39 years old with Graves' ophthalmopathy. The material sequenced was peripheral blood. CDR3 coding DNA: TGCGCCAGCAGCTTGGTTCCAGGCAACAATCAGCCCCAGCATTTT. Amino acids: CASSLVPGNNQPQHF.